These 29 T cell receptor beta chains were all obtained from the same sample, sequenced in a study of T cells in Graves' hyperthyroidism and ophthalmopathy. Regions amplified from RNA transcripts were the TCR beta CDR3 regions. The HTBI primer set was used in a first-round RT-PCR of the TCR CDR3. Each CDR3 protein is one row after TCRdb ran MiXCR on the multiplex PCR reads. The profile shows fewer than 700,000 distinct CDR3 sequences, about a sixth of them singletons. The sample taken for sequencing was blood. These receptors originate from a woman aged 18-35 years with Graves' ophthalmopathy.

Many counts were recorded for this clonotype. An end of the junction differs from the germline gene, which may be a read error. The chain recombines TRBV20-1 with TRBJ2-5, with D perhaps matching TRBD1 (6 bases). This CDR3 comprises 15 residues. CDR1 and CDR2 from the germline V gene are DFQATT and SNEGSKA (reference sequence). The CDR3 loop is CSAGEWGQYSETQYF. The CDR3 nucleotides are TGCAGTGCTGGAGAATGGGGGCAATACTCGGAGACCCAGTACTTC.

J is TRBJ1-1 and V is TRBV9; a possible D gene is TRBD1 (5 bases). Germline V gene data show CDR1 as SGDLS and CDR2 as YYNGEE. The CDR3 covers 17 residues. The germline V and J ends were trimmed by 2 bases and 3 bases, with 20 bases remaining between them. DNA of the CDR3: TGTGCCAGCAGCGTTGGGTGGGGGGTAAGAGGGCACACTGAAGCTTTCTTT. This translates into CASSVGWGVRGHTEAFF.

This clonotype was counted ten times or more. The chain is built from TRBV7-2 and TRBJ2-7; D ambiguous. In germline, CDR1 is SGHTA, CDR2 FQGNSA. Trimming took off 5 bases at V and 6 bases at J, with 11 bases between the two ends. The CDR3 runs to 12 residues. In nucleotides, the CDR3 is TGTGCCAGCAGCCCAGTAGGCGGCGAGCAGTACTTC. Residues: CASSPVGGEQYF.

This clonotype turned up a few times. The CDR3 spells CASSFTPNTDTQYF. DNA of the CDR3: TGTGCCAGCAGTTTTACCCCGAACACAGATACGCAGTATTTT. The chain uses TRBV12-3 or TRBV12-4 and TRBJ2-3; D uncertain. V lost 3 bases, J lost 2 bases, and 9 bases lay in between. There are 14 residues in the CDR3.

This clonotype was seen a handful of times. The chain recombines TRBV18 with TRBJ2-2; D remains unclear. The CDR3 has 14 residues. V dropped 3 bases and J dropped 4 bases, with 9 bases sitting between them. Germline CDR1 reads KGHSH; CDR2 reads LQKENI. The CDR3 region has the DNA TGTGCCAGCTCACCTAAACAAGGCACCGGGGAGCTGTTTTTT. Translated: CASSPKQGTGELFF. Looking up the rest from reference TRBV18 and TRBJ2-2 gives the full variable domain: NAGVMQNPRHLVRRRGQEARLRCSPMKGHSHVYWYRQLPEEGLKFMVYLQKENIIDESGMPKERFSAEFPKEGPSILRIQQVVRGDSAAYFCASSPKQGTGELFFGEGSRLTVL.

Only a few counts were recorded for this clonotype. The genes are TRBV27 and TRBJ2-7; D call uncertain. Trimming took off 0 bases at V and 4 bases at J, with 13 bases between the two ends. The CDR3 covers 15 residues. Germline loops: CDR1 MNHEY, CDR2 SMNVEV (reference sequence). CDR3 residues: CASSLSLGILYEQYF. The CDR3 DNA reads TGTGCCAGCAGTTTATCGTTGGGGATTCTTTACGAGCAGTACTTC.

CDR3 coding DNA: TGCGCCAGCAGCCTCGCGGGAGGGCCTCAGACAGATACGCAGTATTTT. Protein product: CASSLAGGPQTDTQYF. The V and J genes are TRBV4-3 and TRBJ2-3; 9 positions agree with TRBD2. Germline V lookup: CDR1 LGHNA, CDR2 YSLEER. This CDR3 is built from 16 residues. V lost 4 bases and J lost 3; bases outside the gene matches: 8.

This clonotype was seen more than once but under ten times. Compared with germline, one end of the junction differs, possibly owing to a read error. The V gene is TRBV6-1, the J gene TRBJ1-4; D gene uncertain. Germline V gene sequence: CDR1 MNHNS, CDR2 SASEGT. CDR3 length: 14 residues. The CDR3 sequence: CASSSGVTSEKLFF. The CDR3 DNA follows: TGTGCCAGCAGTTCGGGAGTGACTAGTGAAAAACTGTTTTTT.

This clonotype was seen more than once but under ten times. V usage is TRBV29-1 and J usage is TRBJ2-1; D assignment may be TRBD1 or TRBD2 (6 bases each). CDR1 and CDR2 from the germline V gene are SQVTM and ANQGSEA. Trimming took off 7 bases at V and 7 bases at J, with 20 bases between the two ends. The CDR3 covers 14 residues. The CDR3 region is CSAEGGPVMNEQFF. CDR3 nucleotide sequence: TGCAGCGCAGAAGGGGGGCCTGTAATGAATGAGCAGTTCTTC.

The sample holds many counts of this clonotype. V usage is TRBV12-3 or TRBV12-4 and J usage is TRBJ1-1, with a tentative D call TRBD1 (5 bases). This CDR3 has 14 residues. The germline V and J ends were trimmed by 2 bases and 8 bases, with 15 bases remaining between them. The CDR3 nucleotides read TGTGCCAGCAGTTTATTCTGGGACGGCGGGGAAGCTTTCTTT. Amino acids: CASSLFWDGGEAFF.

This sequence joins TRBV6-1 and TRBJ1-1; D is unclear. With 2 bases removed from V and 14 bases from J, the gap between germline ends came to 18 bases. The CDR3 loop spans 13 amino acids. Germline V gives CDR1 MNHNS, CDR2 SASEGT. The CDR3 loop is CASSEKREKSIFF. The CDR3, as DNA: TGTGCCAGCAGTGAAAAGAGGGAGAAGTCCATCTTCTTT.

This clonotype was observed a few times. The chain recombines TRBV7-9 with TRBJ2-2; perhaps TRBD1 as D (6 bases). This CDR3 spans 16 amino acids. Germline values: CDR1 SEHNR, CDR2 FQNEAQ (reference sequence). V was clipped by 5 bases and J by 0 bases, with 13 bases between them. The CDR3 DNA follows: TGTGCCAGCAGCCAAAGGGGGTGGTCGAACACCGGGGAGCTGTTTTTT. Its protein product is CASSQRGWSNTGELFF.

The sample holds one count of this clonotype. J is TRBJ1-1 and V is TRBV6-2 or TRBV6-3, with TRBD1 identical over 7 bases. This CDR3 region has 18 residues. Trimming removed 2 bases from V and 3 bases from J; junction bases left unmatched: 15. Germline values: CDR1 MNHEY, CDR2 SVGEGT. CDR3: CASSYDPRQGRYDTEAFF. In DNA form, the CDR3 reads TGTGCCAGCAGTTACGACCCCCGACAGGGTCGTTATGACACTGAAGCTTTCTTT.

In regard to this clonotype: Germline and junction disagree at one end, which may indicate a read error. The rearrangement links TRBV28 to TRBJ2-6; the D call may be TRBD1 or TRBD2 (5 bases each). From germline, CDR1 is MDHEN and CDR2 SYDVKM. The CDR3 spans 18 residues. The DNA of the CDR3 is TGTGCCAGCAGTTCCCCCCCCAGGAAGGGAGCTGGGGCCAGCGTCCTGACTTTC. Translating it yields CASSSPPRKGAGASVLTF.

This clonotype has a count of ten or more. V is TRBV29-1 and J is TRBJ2-1, with 8 bases aligning to TRBD2. The trim removed 7 bases at V and 6 bases at J, leaving 8 bases unmatched. The CDR3 runs to 13 residues. CDR1 is SQVTM and CDR2 is ANQGSEA in the germline V gene. This chain's CDR3 is CSARAGVVNEQFF. The CDR3, as DNA: TGCAGCGCCCGAGCGGGAGTGGTCAATGAGCAGTTCTTC.

In its sample, this clonotype was seen a few times. CDR3 in DNA: TGTGCCAGCTCACCACCCTACAGAGGACATGGCTACACCTTC. Translation gives CASSPPYRGHGYTF. The chain has TRBV18 and TRBJ1-2; D unresolved. CDR3 length: 14 residues. Germline-derived CDR1 and CDR2 are KGHSH and LQKENI. With 0 bases removed from V and 6 bases from J, the gap between germline ends came to 11 bases.

This clonotype appeared many times. The chain recombines TRBV7-6 with TRBJ2-7; 7 bases fit TRBD1. CDR3 length: 15 residues. Germline V gives CDR1 SGHVS, CDR2 FNYEAQ. Unmatched junction bases numbered 3, after V lost 1 base and J lost 0 bases. CDR3 sequence reads: CASSLGGGSSYEQYF. In nucleotides, the CDR3 is TGTGCCAGCAGCTTAGGAGGGGGCTCCTCCTACGAGCAGTACTTC.

The table lists this clonotype with many counts. The V gene is TRBV27, the J gene TRBJ2-1; no firm D call. Between the trimmed V and J ends, which lost 5 bases and 8 bases, there was a span of 19 bases. CDR1 and CDR2 (germline): MNHEY, SMNVEV (reference sequence). This CDR3 contains 15 residues. The DNA of the CDR3 is TGTGCCAGCAGTCCGACGATCGCCCGTCTGGATGAGCAGTTCTTC. Translation: CASSPTIARLDEQFF.

This clonotype was recorded at least ten times. The chain joins TRBV3-1 to TRBJ2-7; the D gene could be TRBD1 or TRBD2 (5 bases each). The CDR3 is 13 residues long. CDR1 and CDR2 (germline): LGHDT, YNNKEL (reference sequence). Trimming stripped 0 bases from V and 5 bases from J, with 8 bases between. This CDR3 is CASSQEMGHEQYF. For the CDR3, the DNA is TGTGCCAGCAGCCAAGAGATGGGACACGAGCAGTACTTC.

This clonotype was picked up a small number of times. This sequence joins TRBV4-1 and TRBJ2-3; D unclear. Trimming stripped 0 bases from V and 2 bases from J, with 6 bases between. The V gene's germline CDR1 is MGHRA and CDR2 YSYEKL. CDR3 length: 14 amino acids. CDR3 coding DNA: TGCGCCAGCAGCCAAGATCCCTTCACAGATACGCAGTATTTT. This gives the protein CASSQDPFTDTQYF.

To note about this clonotype: This sequence may be a read error, since a much larger clone differs from it by one base. No conserved phenylalanine or tryptophan ends this CDR3, so it is likely a read error. The V call is TRBV30, the J call TRBJ1-5, with D tentatively TRBD1 (6 bases). With 2 bases removed from V and 6 bases from J, the gap between germline ends came to 17 bases. Germline V gives CDR1 GTSNPN, CDR2 SVGIG (reference sequence). The CDR3 is made up of 15 amino acids. The CDR3 sequence is CAWSTNRDLAQPQHS. The DNA of the CDR3 is TGTGCCTGGAGTACGAACAGGGATTTGGCTCAGCCCCAGCATTCT.

The chain couples TRBV4-3 to TRBJ2-1, with 8 bases lining up with TRBD1. CDR1 is LGHNA and CDR2 is YSLEER in the germline V gene. The length of the CDR3 is 15 residues. V was pared by 0 bases and J by 9 bases, with 7 bases of the junction left unmatched. CDR3 sequence: CASSQEYQGAFEQFF. CDR3 nucleotide sequence: TGCGCCAGCAGCCAAGAATACCAGGGGGCTTTTGAGCAGTTCTTC.

The CDR3: CASSPLEALPWAFF. Written as DNA, the CDR3 is TGTGCCAGCAGCCCCCTGGAGGCCCTCCCTTGGGCTTTCTTT. This chain joins TRBV6-2 or TRBV6-3 and TRBJ1-1; D is uncertain. The CDR3 totals 14 residues. Germline loops: CDR1 MNHEY, CDR2 SVGEGT. V lost 6 bases and J 11 bases, leaving 22 bases between the germline ends.

In its sample, this clonotype was seen many times. The chain links TRBV5-6 to TRBJ2-1; D remains ambiguous. The V and J ends lost 3 bases and 13 bases respectively, with 14 bases between them. From germline, CDR1 is SGHDT and CDR2 YYEEEE. This CDR3 spans 12 amino acids. The CDR3 region has the DNA TGTGCCAGCAGCTCGTTGTTGTTGGAACAGTTCTTC. This encodes CASSSLLLEQFF. The full variable domain, its missing parts supplied by reference TRBV5-6 and TRBJ2-1, is DAGVTQSPTHLIKTRGQQVTLRCSPKSGHDTVSWYQQALGQGPQFIFQYYEEEERQRGNFPDRFSGHQFPNYSSELNVNALLLGDSALYLCASSSLLLEQFFGPGTRLTVL.

This clonotype has a count of ten or more. The gene calls are TRBV30 and TRBJ2-7; 7 nucleotides align to TRBD1. This CDR3 spans 13 amino acids. CDR1 GTSNPN and CDR2 SVGIG come from the germline V gene (reference sequence). The trim removed 4 bases at V and 0 bases at J, leaving 3 bases unmatched. For the CDR3, the DNA is TGTGCCTGGAACCGGGACAGCTCCTACGAGCAGTACTTC. Protein product: CAWNRDSSYEQYF.

V is TRBV12-3 or TRBV12-4 and J is TRBJ2-7, with 10 bases lining up with TRBD1. This CDR3 has 15 amino acids. With 5 bases clipped from V and 5 bases from J, the junction kept 9 bases outside the gene matches. DNA of the CDR3: TGTGCCAGCAGTCCCAGGACAGGGGGATCCCACGAGCAGTACTTC. Its protein is CASSPRTGGSHEQYF.

This clonotype was seen a few times. V usage is TRBV2 and J usage is TRBJ1-3; the D is unclear. The CDR3 spans 19 residues. In germline, CDR1 is SNHLY, CDR2 FYNNEI. Trimming pared 2 bases from V and 0 bases from J, leaving 20 bases between. The CDR3 DNA follows: TGTGCCAGCAGTGAAAGGGCAGCCTACCAATACACCTCTGGAAACACCATATATTTT. Translated, it gives CASSERAAYQYTSGNTIYF.

This clonotype was picked up many times. This sequence joins TRBV18 and TRBJ2-1, with 7 bases lining up with TRBD1. This CDR3 is built from 15 residues. Germline V gives CDR1 KGHSH, CDR2 LQKENI. Trimming at V came to 3 bases and at J to 2 bases, leaving 4 bases not matched to a gene. CDR3 nucleotides: TGTGCCAGCTCACCGAGGGACAGTACCTACAATGAGCAGTTCTTC. This codes for CASSPRDSTYNEQFF. The variable domain in full, with the rest retrieved from reference TRBV18 and TRBJ2-1, is NAGVMQNPRHLVRRRGQEARLRCSPMKGHSHVYWYRQLPEEGLKFMVYLQKENIIDESGMPKERFSAEFPKEGPSILRIQQVVRGDSAAYFCASSPRDSTYNEQFFGPGTRLTVL.

This clonotype was observed at least ten times. The rearrangement joins TRBV20-1 to TRBJ2-3; 7 bases are shared with TRBD1. Germline CDR1 reads DFQATT; CDR2 reads SNEGSKA (reference sequence). This CDR3 is 14 amino acids long. Germline trimming cut 4 bases from V and 3 bases from J; bases unmatched to any gene: 7. CDR3 DNA: TGCAGTGCTATCTTAGGGGGCGGAACAGATACGCAGTATTTT. Its translation is CSAILGGGTDTQYF.